Listed here are 27 T cell receptor beta chains from one sample, sequenced in a study of blood T cell repertoires in COVID-19. Sequencing was performed with immunoSEQ multiplex PCR; in TCRdb, only in-frame clones are kept and a portion is missing. The repertoire holds tens of thousands of clones, with about 91% as singletons. The sequencing sample was made of peripheral blood. The receptors originated from a woman between 50 and 59 years old with active COVID-19.

This clone appeared once. This chain links TRBV28 with TRBJ2-7, with 10 bases matching TRBD2. J was trimmed by 4 bases and V by 10 bases; bases with no gene match: 7. Germline CDR1 and CDR2: MDHEN and SYDVKM. The CDR3 spans 13 residues. The CDR3: CAIYSGRRYEQYF. DNA for the CDR3: TGTGCCATTTATAGCGGGAGGCGTTACGAGCAGTACTTC. The full variable domain, rest sourced from reference TRBV28 and TRBJ2-7, is DVKVTQSSRYLVKRTGEKVFLECVQDMDHENMFWYRQDPGLGLRLIYFSYDVKMKEKGDIPEGYSVSREKKERFSLILESASTNQTSMYLCAIYSGRRYEQYFGPGTRLTVT.

CDR3 in DNA: TGTGCCAGCAGCTCCTCCTGGGGCCGCCAAGAGACCCAGTACTTC. As protein: CASSSSWGRQETQYF. This chain connects TRBV5-6 to TRBJ2-5; D perhaps matches TRBD1 (5 bases). The V gene's germline CDR1 is SGHDT and CDR2 YYEEEE. V lost 3 bases, J lost 1 base, and 13 bases lay in between. This CDR3 contains 15 residues.

This clone was counted once. The chain has TRBV18 and TRBJ2-1; 9 nucleotides align to TRBD2. The junction had 6 bases not matched to a gene; V was cut back by 2 bases and J by 7 bases. Germline assignment: CDR1 KGHSH and CDR2 LQKENI. The CDR3 totals 15 residues. CDR3 sequence (DNA): TGTGCCAGCTCACCAGCTAGCGGGATAGCAAATGAGCAGTTCTTC. It yields the protein CASSPASGIANEQFF.

V and J are TRBV27 and TRBJ1-5, with 10 bases identical to TRBD1. Trimming at V came to 6 bases and at J to 0 bases, leaving 11 bases not matched to a gene. The CDR3 spans 18 residues. Looked up from germline, CDR1 is MNHEY and CDR2 is SMNVEV (reference sequence). CDR3 in amino acids: CASRRKGQGRYSNQPQHF. The CDR3 DNA follows: TGTGCCAGCAGACGGAAGGGACAGGGGCGTTATAGCAATCAGCCCCAGCATTTT.

The chain carries TRBV11-2 and TRBJ2-1, with 8 bases that match TRBD2. Germline V gene lookup returns CDR1 SGHAT and CDR2 FQNNGV. The CDR3 consists of 17 residues. With V trimmed by 1 base and J by 0 bases, 5 bases remained unmatched. The CDR3 spells CASSLGRSGSSYNEQFF. The CDR3 DNA is TGTGCCAGCAGCTTAGGTAGGAGCGGGAGCTCCTACAATGAGCAGTTCTTC.

This chain links TRBV6-6 with TRBJ2-1; tentative D call: TRBD2 (5 bases). V shed 6 bases and J shed 4 bases, with 10 bases lying between them. The germline V gene encodes CDR1 MNHNY and CDR2 SVGAGI (reference sequence). The CDR3 totals 13 residues. The CDR3 loop is CASRRVGYNEQFF. CDR3 DNA sequence: TGTGCCAGCAGGCGGGTGGGGTACAATGAGCAGTTCTTC.

The chain recombines TRBV5-1 with TRBJ2-1; unclear D gene. The V and J ends lost 0 bases and 8 bases respectively, with 3 bases between them. The CDR3 totals 11 residues. Per the germline V gene, CDR1 is SGHRS and CDR2 is YFSETQ. The CDR3 nucleotides read TGCGCCAGCAGCTTGGTCGATGAGCAGTTCTTC. It encodes CASSLVDEQFF. The full variable domain, completed using reference TRBV5-1 and TRBJ2-1, is KAGVTQTPRYLIKTRGQQVTLSCSPISGHRSVSWYQQTPGQGLQFLFEYFSETQRNKGNFPGRFSGRQFSNSRSEMNVSTLELGDSALYLCASSLVDEQFFGPGTRLTVL.

J is TRBJ2-1 and V is TRBV27; 8 bases fit TRBD2. The V and J ends lost 7 bases and 7 bases, in that order; junction bases with no gene match: 6. The CDR3 runs 13 residues. CDR1 and CDR2 (germline): MNHEY, SMNVEV (reference sequence). CDR3 region: CASKPAGGNEQFF. CDR3 coding DNA: TGTGCCAGCAAACCCGCGGGAGGTAATGAGCAGTTCTTC.

This clone has just a few counts. The V call is TRBV27, the J call TRBJ2-3; D remains unclear. V was cut by 6 bases and J by 4 bases, with 14 bases left in between. CDR3 size: 14 residues. From germline, CDR1 is MNHEY and CDR2 SMNVEV (reference sequence). CDR3 nucleotides: TGTGCCAGCAGGTTCGGGTTAGGTGCAGATACGCAGTATTTT. Its translation: CASRFGLGADTQYF.

The chain combines TRBV7-2 with TRBJ1-6; TRBD1 is a possible D gene (6 bases). V was pared by 4 bases and J by 8 bases, with 21 bases between. CDR1 and CDR2 from the germline V gene are SGHTA and FQGNSA. The CDR3 extends over 17 amino acids. CDR3 in amino acids: CASSSRPVRGRDSPLHF. CDR3 DNA sequence: TGTGCCAGCAGCTCCAGACCCGTCAGGGGCAGGGATTCACCCCTCCACTTT.

This clone was detected once. This chain uses TRBV11-3 with TRBJ2-2; 7 bases line up with TRBD1. The CDR3 runs to 14 residues. Germline CDR1 is SGHNT and CDR2 is YENEEA. V gave up 5 bases and J gave up 7 bases; unmatched junction bases: 7. The CDR3 sequence is CASSTRQGGGELFF. CDR3 sequence (DNA): TGTGCCAGCAGCACTCGACAGGGCGGCGGGGAGCTGTTTTTT.

The CDR3 region is CSVQSGYGYTF. In DNA form, the CDR3 reads TGCAGCGTTCAGTCTGGCTATGGCTACACCTTC. The chain combines TRBV29-1 with TRBJ1-2; no clear D. V gave up 5 bases and J gave up 4 bases, with 8 bases separating them. Germline V gene lookup returns CDR1 SQVTM and CDR2 ANQGSEA. The CDR3 extends over 11 amino acids.

V is TRBV30 and J is TRBJ2-1, with 8 positions matching TRBD2. The CDR3 has 14 residues. The V and J ends lost 1 base and 6 bases, in that order; junction bases with no gene match: 5. Germline loops: CDR1 GTSNPN, CDR2 SVGIG (reference sequence). In nucleotides, the CDR3 is TGTGCCTGGAGTGGGACTAGCAGCTTCAATGAGCAGTTCTTC. Translation: CAWSGTSSFNEQFF.

A single count supports this clone. The chain couples TRBV5-1 to TRBJ2-3, with D perhaps TRBD1 (5 bases). Per germline, CDR1 SGHRS and CDR2 YFSETQ. V shed 0 bases and J shed 3 bases, with 14 bases lying between them. The CDR3 has 16 residues. The CDR3 DNA follows: TGCGCCAGCAGCTTGGAGGGCCGCCCAGGGACAGATACGCAGTATTTT. As protein: CASSLEGRPGTDTQYF.

This chain joins TRBV3-1 (or the pseudogene TRBV3-2) and TRBJ2-5; 9 nucleotides agree with TRBD2. The CDR3 extends over 17 amino acids. Per germline, CDR1 LGHDT and CDR2 YNNKEL (reference sequence). The trim removed 4 bases at V and 5 bases at J, leaving 14 bases unmatched. The CDR3 sequence is CASSLTSGLRSGETQYF. The CDR3 nucleotides read TGTGCCAGCAGCCTCACTAGCGGGTTAAGATCGGGGGAGACCCAGTACTTC.

This rearrangement joins TRBV9 to TRBJ2-2, with TRBD2 matching over 7 bases. Germline V gene data show CDR1 as SGDLS and CDR2 as YYNGEE. The CDR3 has 15 amino acids. V lost 0 bases to trimming and J lost 3 bases; unmatched junction nucleotides: 2. The CDR3 spells CASSVGLADTGELFF. CDR3 sequence (DNA): TGTGCCAGCAGCGTAGGGCTAGCGGACACCGGGGAGCTGTTTTTT.

The chain has TRBV25-1 and TRBJ1-1; D is perhaps TRBD1 (5 bases). The ends were cut back, 4 bases at V and 5 bases at J, with 11 bases in the middle. Germline CDR1 and CDR2: MGHDK and SYGVNS. CDR3 length: 13 amino acids. For the CDR3, the DNA is TGTGCCAGCAGTGCATCAGGGATGACTGAAGCTTTCTTT. Its protein product is CASSASGMTEAFF.

V is TRBV5-1 and J is TRBJ2-3, with no clear D. The CDR3 loop spans 14 amino acids. Trimming shortened V by 0 bases and J by 3 bases, and 8 bases separated the two germline ends. Germline CDR1 is SGHRS and CDR2 is YFSETQ. Written as DNA, the CDR3 is TGCGCCAGCAGCTTGGCGGTAGTGACAGATACGCAGTATTTT. It is translated as CASSLAVVTDTQYF.

V is TRBV19 and J is TRBJ1-1, with D unclear. Germline V lookup: CDR1 LNHDA, CDR2 SQIVND (reference sequence). CDR3 length: 13 amino acids. V lost 7 bases, J lost 1 base, and 10 bases lay in between. CDR3 sequence (DNA): TGTGCCAGTATGGCCTCGCCGAACACTGAAGCTTTCTTT. Translated, it gives CASMASPNTEAFF.

The chain has TRBV18 and TRBJ1-1, with TRBD1 identical over 9 bases. CDR1 is KGHSH and CDR2 is LQKENI in the germline V gene. V lost 6 bases and J lost 3; bases outside the gene matches: 5. The length of the CDR3 is 14 residues. CDR3 protein: CASSPGQGHTEAFF. DNA of the CDR3: TGTGCCAGCTCTCCTGGACAGGGGCACACTGAAGCTTTCTTT.

This chain connects TRBV6-5 to TRBJ1-2; unclear D gene. The V gene's germline CDR1 is MNHEY and CDR2 SVGAGI. The germline V and J ends were trimmed by 4 bases and 8 bases, with 17 bases remaining between them. There are 14 residues in the CDR3. In nucleotides, the CDR3 is TGTGCCAGCAGTTCCCTGCTCGTGGGCGCGGGCTACACCTTC. It encodes CASSSLLVGAGYTF.

The chain links TRBV2 to TRBJ1-2; the D is unclear. Trimming pared 2 bases from V and 6 bases from J, leaving 19 bases between. The germline V gene has CDR1 SNHLY and CDR2 FYNNEI. This CDR3 is 16 amino acids long. CDR3 sequence (DNA): TGTGCCAGCAGTGAAATGGTCGTAGATACTAATGATGGCTACACCTTC. Residues: CASSEMVVDTNDGYTF. The whole variable domain, filled in from reference TRBV2 and TRBJ1-2, reads EPEVTQTPSHQVTQMGQEVILRCVPISNHLYFYWYRQILGQKVEFLVSFYNNEISEKSEIFDDQFSVERPDGSNFTLKIRSTKLEDSAMYFCASSEMVVDTNDGYTFGSGTRLTVV.

The V gene is TRBV5-1, the J gene TRBJ2-1; D might be TRBD2 (9 bases). The V gene's germline CDR1 is SGHRS and CDR2 YFSETQ. This CDR3 spans 14 amino acids. The V gene lost 3 bases and the J gene lost 9 bases, with 16 bases spanning the gap. The CDR3 is CASSSSGTGGEQFF. The DNA for the CDR3 is TGCGCCAGCAGCTCTAGCGGGACAGGTGGTGAGCAGTTCTTC.

CDR3 region: CASSLDRATNEKLFF. In DNA form, the CDR3 reads TGTGCCAGCAGCTTAGACCGAGCAACTAATGAAAAACTGTTTTTT. The gene calls are TRBV7-8 and TRBJ1-4, with D uncertain. Trimming stripped 1 base from V and 0 bases from J, with 6 bases between. The CDR3 runs to 15 residues. Germline V gives CDR1 SGHVS, CDR2 FQNEAQ.

The V and J genes are TRBV3-1 (or the pseudogene TRBV3-2) and TRBJ2-7; D not certain. The CDR3 loop spans 13 amino acids. The germline V gene encodes CDR1 LGHDT and CDR2 YNNKEL (reference sequence). Trimming pared 1 base from V and 1 base from J, leaving 5 bases between. The CDR3 coding sequence is TGTGCCAGCAGCCAAGTCGGGTCCTACGAGCAGTACTTC. Translation: CASSQVGSYEQYF.

V usage is TRBV28 and J usage is TRBJ2-7, with D possibly matching TRBD1 (5 bases). CDR1 is MDHEN and CDR2 is SYDVKM in the germline V gene. Trimming removed 6 bases at V and 2 bases at J, with 17 bases between. This CDR3 region has 15 residues. This chain's CDR3 is CASSIGVFAPYEQYF. The CDR3 DNA reads as TGTGCCAGCAGCATAGGGGTCTTCGCCCCCTACGAGCAGTACTTC.

The chain combines TRBV6-5 with TRBJ2-7; 8 nucleotides match TRBD2. With V trimmed by 6 bases and J by 1 base, 8 bases remained unmatched. The CDR3 is made up of 15 amino acids. The germline V gene has CDR1 MNHEY and CDR2 SVGAGI. The CDR3 DNA reads as TGTGCCAGCAGCGGGCGGCTAGCGGGTTCCTACGAGCAGTACTTC. Amino acid sequence: CASSGRLAGSYEQYF.